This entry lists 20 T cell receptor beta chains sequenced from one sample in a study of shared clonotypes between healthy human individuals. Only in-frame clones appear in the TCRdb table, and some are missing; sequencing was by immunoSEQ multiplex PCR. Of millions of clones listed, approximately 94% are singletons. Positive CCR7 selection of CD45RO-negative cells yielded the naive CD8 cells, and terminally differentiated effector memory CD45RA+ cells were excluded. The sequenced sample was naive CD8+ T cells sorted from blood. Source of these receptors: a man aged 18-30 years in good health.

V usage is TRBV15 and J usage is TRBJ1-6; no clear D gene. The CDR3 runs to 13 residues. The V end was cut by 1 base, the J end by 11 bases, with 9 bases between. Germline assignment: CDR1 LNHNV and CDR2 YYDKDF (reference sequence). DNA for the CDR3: TGTGCCACCAGCAGAGGGCAGAAGGCACCCCTCCACTTT. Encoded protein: CATSRGQKAPLHF.

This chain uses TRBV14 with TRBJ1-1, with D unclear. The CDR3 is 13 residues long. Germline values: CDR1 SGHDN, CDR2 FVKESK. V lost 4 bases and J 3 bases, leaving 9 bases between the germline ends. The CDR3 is CASSLPRDTEAFF. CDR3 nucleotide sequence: TGTGCCAGCAGCCTCCCCCGGGACACTGAAGCTTTCTTT.

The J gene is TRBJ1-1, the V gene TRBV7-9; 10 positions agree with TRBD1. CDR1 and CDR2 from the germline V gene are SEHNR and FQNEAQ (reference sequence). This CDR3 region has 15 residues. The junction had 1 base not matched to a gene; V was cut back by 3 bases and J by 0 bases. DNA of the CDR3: TGTGCCAGCAGCTTGGGACAGGGGTTGAACACTGAAGCTTTCTTT. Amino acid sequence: CASSLGQGLNTEAFF.

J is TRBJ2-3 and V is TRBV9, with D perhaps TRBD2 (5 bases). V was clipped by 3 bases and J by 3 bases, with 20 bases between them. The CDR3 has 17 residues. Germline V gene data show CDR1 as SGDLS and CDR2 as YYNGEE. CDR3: CASSDPLGGGGTDTQYF. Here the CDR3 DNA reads TGTGCCAGCAGCGACCCCCTAGGCGGAGGCGGGACAGATACGCAGTATTTT.

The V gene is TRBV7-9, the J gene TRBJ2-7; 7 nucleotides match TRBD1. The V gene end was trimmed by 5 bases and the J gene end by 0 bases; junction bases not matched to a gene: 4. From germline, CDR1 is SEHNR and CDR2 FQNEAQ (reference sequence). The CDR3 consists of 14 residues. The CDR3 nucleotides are TGTGCCAGCAGCCGACAGGGTAACTCCTACGAGCAGTACTTC. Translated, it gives CASSRQGNSYEQYF.

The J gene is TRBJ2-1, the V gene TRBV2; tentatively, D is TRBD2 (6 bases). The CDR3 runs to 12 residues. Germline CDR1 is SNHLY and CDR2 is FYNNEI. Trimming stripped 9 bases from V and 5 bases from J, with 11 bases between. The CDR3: CARPGLNNEQFF. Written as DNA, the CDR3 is TGTGCCAGGCCGGGACTGAACAATGAGCAGTTCTTC.

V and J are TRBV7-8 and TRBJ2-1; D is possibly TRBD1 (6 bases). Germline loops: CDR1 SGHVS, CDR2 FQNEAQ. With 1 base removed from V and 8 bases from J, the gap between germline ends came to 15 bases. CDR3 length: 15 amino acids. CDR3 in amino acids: CASSLEGHLGDEQFF. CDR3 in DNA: TGTGCCAGCAGCTTAGAGGGACATTTAGGCGATGAGCAGTTCTTC.

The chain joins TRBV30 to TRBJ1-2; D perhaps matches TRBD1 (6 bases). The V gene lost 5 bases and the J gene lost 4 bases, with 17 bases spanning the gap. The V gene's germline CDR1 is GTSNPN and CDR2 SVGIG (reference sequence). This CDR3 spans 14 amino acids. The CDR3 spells CAWDESGAFYGYTF. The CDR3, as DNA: TGTGCCTGGGACGAATCAGGGGCCTTCTATGGCTACACCTTC.

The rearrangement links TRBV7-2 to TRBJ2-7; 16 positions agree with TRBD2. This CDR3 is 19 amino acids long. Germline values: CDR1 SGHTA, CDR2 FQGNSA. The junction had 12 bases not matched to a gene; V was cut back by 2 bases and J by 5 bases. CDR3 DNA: TGTGCCAGCAGCTTATTCCCCCTTGGGACTAGCGGGAGGGCCAACGAGCAGTACTTC. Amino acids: CASSLFPLGTSGRANEQYF.

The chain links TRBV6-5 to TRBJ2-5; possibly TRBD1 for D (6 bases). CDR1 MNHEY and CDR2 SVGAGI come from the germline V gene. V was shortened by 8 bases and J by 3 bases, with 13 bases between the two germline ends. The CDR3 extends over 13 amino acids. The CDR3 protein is CASAVDSEETQYF. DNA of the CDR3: TGTGCCAGCGCAGTGGACAGCGAAGAGACCCAGTACTTC.

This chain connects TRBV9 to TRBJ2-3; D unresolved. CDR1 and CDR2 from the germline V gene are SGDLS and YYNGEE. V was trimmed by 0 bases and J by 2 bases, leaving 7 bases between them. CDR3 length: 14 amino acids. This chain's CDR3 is CASSVDYTTDTQYF. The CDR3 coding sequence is TGTGCCAGCAGCGTAGACTATACCACAGATACGCAGTATTTT.

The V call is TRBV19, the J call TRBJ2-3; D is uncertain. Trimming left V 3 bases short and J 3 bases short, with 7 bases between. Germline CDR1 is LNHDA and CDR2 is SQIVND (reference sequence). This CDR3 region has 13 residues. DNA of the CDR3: TGTGCCAGTAGTATCCTAAATACAGATACGCAGTATTTT. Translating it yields CASSILNTDTQYF.

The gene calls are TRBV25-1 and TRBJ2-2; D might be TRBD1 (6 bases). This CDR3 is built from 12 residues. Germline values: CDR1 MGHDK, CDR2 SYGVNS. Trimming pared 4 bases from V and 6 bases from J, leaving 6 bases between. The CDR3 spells CASSGGPGELFF. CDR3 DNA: TGTGCCAGCAGTGGGGGGCCCGGGGAGCTGTTTTTT. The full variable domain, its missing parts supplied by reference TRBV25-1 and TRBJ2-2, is EADIYQTPRYLVIGTGKKITLECSQTMGHDKMYWYQQDPGMELHLIHYSYGVNSTEKGDLSSESTVSRIRTEHFPLTLESARPSHTSQYLCASSGGPGELFFGEGSRLTVL.

The CDR3 DNA follows: TGTGCCAGCAGCGTTGAGGACGAGAACACTGAAGCTTTCTTT. Translation gives CASSVEDENTEAFF. V usage is TRBV9 and J usage is TRBJ1-1; D is ambiguous. The CDR3 loop spans 14 amino acids. The germline V gene has CDR1 SGDLS and CDR2 YYNGEE. V lost 2 bases and J lost 1, with 9 bases in between. Supplemented by reference TRBV9 and TRBJ1-1, the full variable domain reads DSGVTQTPKHLITATGQRVTLRCSPRSGDLSVYWYQQSLDQGLQFLIQYYNGEERAKGNILERFSAQQFPDLHSELNLSSLELGDSALYFCASSVEDENTEAFFGQGTRLTVV.

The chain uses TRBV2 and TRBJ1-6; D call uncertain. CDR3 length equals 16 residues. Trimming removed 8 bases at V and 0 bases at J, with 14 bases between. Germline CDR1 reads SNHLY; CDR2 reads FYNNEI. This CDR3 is CASSDEMSSYNSPLHF. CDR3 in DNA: TGTGCCAGCTCTGACGAAATGAGCTCCTATAATTCACCCCTCCACTTT. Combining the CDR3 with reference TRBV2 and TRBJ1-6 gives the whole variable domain EPEVTQTPSHQVTQMGQEVILRCVPISNHLYFYWYRQILGQKVEFLVSFYNNEISEKSEIFDDQFSVERPDGSNFTLKIRSTKLEDSAMYFCASSDEMSSYNSPLHFGNGTRLTVT.

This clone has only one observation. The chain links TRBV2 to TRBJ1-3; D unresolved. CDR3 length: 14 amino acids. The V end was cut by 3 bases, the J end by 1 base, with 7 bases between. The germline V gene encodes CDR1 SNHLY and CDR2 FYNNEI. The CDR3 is CASSDRGSGNTIYF. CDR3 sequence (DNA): TGTGCCAGCAGTGACAGAGGGTCTGGAAACACCATATATTTT.

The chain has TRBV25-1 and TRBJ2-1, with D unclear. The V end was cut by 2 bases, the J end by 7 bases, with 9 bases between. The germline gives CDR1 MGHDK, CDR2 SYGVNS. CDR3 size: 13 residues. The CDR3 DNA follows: TGTGCCAGCAGTGAAAGTATGTCGAATGAGCAGTTCTTC. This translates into CASSESMSNEQFF.

CDR3 DNA sequence: TGTGCCAGCAGCGCCGGGGGACAGGGGGTGGTAGATACGCAGTATTTT. It yields the protein CASSAGGQGVVDTQYF. The chain carries TRBV9 and TRBJ2-3, with 11 nucleotides matching TRBD1. The germline gives CDR1 SGDLS, CDR2 YYNGEE. V lost 3 bases, J lost 5 bases, and 8 bases stayed unmatched. The CDR3 is 16 residues long. The full variable domain, its missing parts supplied by reference TRBV9 and TRBJ2-3, is DSGVTQTPKHLITATGQRVTLRCSPRSGDLSVYWYQQSLDQGLQFLIQYYNGEERAKGNILERFSAQQFPDLHSELNLSSLELGDSALYFCASSAGGQGVVDTQYFGPGTRLTVL.

The CDR3 DNA follows: TGCAGCGCTTCGGATGAGCAGTTCTTC. Protein: CSASDEQFF. V is TRBV29-1 and J is TRBJ2-1; D not certain. This CDR3 comprises 9 residues. Germline assignment: CDR1 SQVTM and CDR2 ANQGSEA. The V end lost 7 bases, the J end lost 8 bases, and 6 bases lay between the germline ends.

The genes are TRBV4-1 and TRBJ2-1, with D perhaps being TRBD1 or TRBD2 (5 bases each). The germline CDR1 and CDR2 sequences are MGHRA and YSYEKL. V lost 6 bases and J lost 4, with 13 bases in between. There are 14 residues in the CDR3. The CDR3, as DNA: TGCGCCAGCAGAACCGGGACCGCTTACAATGAGCAGTTCTTC. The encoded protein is CASRTGTAYNEQFF.